One and the same sample provided the 20 T cell receptor beta chains below, sequenced in a study of technical replicates of blood from a handful of donors. Here immunoSEQ multiplex PCR was the method, and the copy in TCRdb shows in-frame clones only, minus some. The repertoire includes about 69,000 clones, over 70% of them detected once, and less than 5% sits in the top ten. The sequenced sample was PBMCs. These receptors all stem from a human donor in good health. Some clones in this sample may be carry-over from other donors' samples.

The chain employs TRBV5-4 and TRBJ1-6; 7 bases map to TRBD1. The V segment lost 0 bases and the J segment 0 bases; nucleotides outside the gene matches: 9. The CDR3 covers 19 residues. Germline-derived CDR1 and CDR2 are SGHNT and YYREEE (reference sequence). The CDR3 is CASSLEPTGASSYNSPLHF. CDR3 DNA: TGTGCCAGCAGCTTGGAGCCTACAGGGGCGTCCTCCTATAATTCACCCCTCCACTTT.

The chain links TRBV29-1 to TRBJ2-1, with 14 bases identical to TRBD2. Trimming at V came to 6 bases and at J to 0 bases, leaving 13 bases not matched to a gene. This CDR3 contains 19 residues. From germline, CDR1 is SQVTM and CDR2 ANQGSEA. CDR3 region: CSVAAGTSGGRSSYNEQFF. The CDR3, as DNA: TGCAGCGTAGCAGCCGGGACTAGCGGGGGACGTAGCTCCTACAATGAGCAGTTCTTC.

The chain joins TRBV5-1 to TRBJ2-7, with D possibly TRBD2 on 6 matching bases. The V gene lost 1 base and the J gene lost 6 bases, with 20 bases spanning the gap. Per the germline V gene, CDR1 is SGHRS and CDR2 is YFSETQ. This CDR3 has 16 amino acids. Here the CDR3 DNA reads TGCGCCAGCAGCTTGTGGAGCGACTCCCTGGGGGGCGAGCAGTACTTC. Residues: CASSLWSDSLGGEQYF.

In its sample, this clone was seen once. The chain couples TRBV6-5 to TRBJ2-7; maybe TRBD1 (6 bases). CDR1 and CDR2 (germline): MNHEY, SVGAGI. CDR3 length: 14 residues. V lost 5 bases to trimming and J lost 0 bases, with 11 bases between them. For the CDR3, the DNA is TGTGCCAGCAGTGATCAGGGGATCTCCTACGAGCAGTACTTC. Protein sequence: CASSDQGISYEQYF.

This sequence joins TRBV4-2 and TRBJ2-7; tentative D call: TRBD2 (6 bases). V was cut by 1 base and J by 0 bases, with 10 bases left in between. This CDR3 spans 15 amino acids. The germline CDR1 and CDR2 sequences are LGHNA and YNFKEQ. The CDR3 region is CASSQGLERSYEQYF. CDR3 DNA: TGTGCCAGCAGCCAAGGACTAGAACGCTCCTACGAGCAGTACTTC.

Only a few counts were recorded for this clone. The chain employs TRBV6-5 and TRBJ1-6, with D possibly matching TRBD1 (6 bases). Looked up from germline, CDR1 is MNHEY and CDR2 is SVGAGI. CDR3 length equals 15 residues. The germline V and J ends were trimmed by 7 bases and 4 bases, with 14 bases remaining between them. CDR3 DNA sequence: TGTGCCAGCACCGAGGGGGGGGCGTATAATTCACCCCTCCACTTT. Protein product: CASTEGGAYNSPLHF.

V usage is TRBV30 and J usage is TRBJ2-2, with D tentatively TRBD1 (6 bases). The CDR3 runs 15 residues. The germline V gene has CDR1 GTSNPN and CDR2 SVGIG (reference sequence). V lost 4 bases and J 9 bases, leaving 21 bases between the germline ends. CDR3 residues: CAWTASRTVPRELFF. As DNA, the CDR3 is TGTGCCTGGACCGCCTCCCGGACAGTGCCGCGGGAGCTGTTTTTT.

The chain carries TRBV7-2 and TRBJ1-3; D is perhaps TRBD1 (5 bases). The germline gives CDR1 SGHTA, CDR2 FQGNSA. The germline V and J ends were trimmed by 1 base and 4 bases, with 11 bases remaining between them. The CDR3 is made up of 15 amino acids. The CDR3 here is CASSLVAGEGNTIYF. The DNA for the CDR3 is TGTGCCAGCAGCTTAGTAGCGGGGGAAGGAAACACCATATATTTT.

The J gene is TRBJ1-1, the V gene TRBV4-2; a weak D match, TRBD1 (5 bases). Germline V gene data show CDR1 as LGHNA and CDR2 as YNFKEQ. CDR3 length equals 14 residues. The V and J ends lost 2 bases and 1 base respectively, with 8 bases between them. CDR3 amino acids: CASSQQGGNTEAFF. The CDR3 nucleotides are TGTGCCAGCAGCCAACAGGGTGGGAACACTGAAGCTTTCTTT.

This chain joins TRBV7-9 and TRBJ2-7, with TRBD2 matching over 12 bases. Trimming removed 5 bases from V and 2 bases from J; junction bases left unmatched: 13. Germline V CDR1 and CDR2: SEHNR, FQNEAQ (reference sequence). CDR3 size: 18 residues. The CDR3 bases are TGTGCCAGCAGCCAAGAAGCGGGACTAGCGGGCGCAGCCTACGAGCAGTACTTC. Protein product: CASSQEAGLAGAAYEQYF. Based on the CDR3 plus reference TRBV7-9 and TRBJ2-7, the full variable domain is DTGVSQNPRHKITKRGQNVTFRCDPISEHNRLYWYRQTLGQGPEFLTYFQNEAQLEKSRLLSDRFSAERPKGSFSTLEIQRTEQGDSAMYLCASSQEAGLAGAAYEQYFGPGTRLTVT.

CDR3 sequence reads: CAHSSGNGNTIYF. The CDR3 DNA is TGTGCCCACTCGTCAGGGAATGGAAACACCATATATTTT. This sequence joins TRBV25-1 and TRBJ1-3; possibly TRBD1 for D (5 bases). The germline V gene encodes CDR1 MGHDK and CDR2 SYGVNS. The CDR3 length is 13 residues. The V end was cut by 11 bases, the J end by 3 bases, with 14 bases between.

This chain joins TRBV7-6 and TRBJ2-7; D is perhaps TRBD1 (5 bases). The length of the CDR3 is 16 residues. Between the trimmed V and J ends, which lost 1 base and 4 bases, there was a span of 17 bases. CDR1 and CDR2 from the germline V gene are SGHVS and FNYEAQ. CDR3 sequence (DNA): TGTGCCAGCAGCTTAGGGGGAAGCCAGGGTTTGTACGAGCAGTACTTC. This codes for CASSLGGSQGLYEQYF.

The chain joins TRBV18 to TRBJ2-3; the match to TRBD2 covers 11 bases. From germline, CDR1 is KGHSH and CDR2 LQKENI. V lost 3 bases and J lost 5; bases outside the gene matches: 13. The CDR3 totals 18 residues. CDR3 in DNA: TGTGCCAGCTCACCTAGCACTCCTAGCGGGGGGAGACGAGATACGCAGTATTTT. This codes for CASSPSTPSGGRRDTQYF.

The chain combines TRBV9 with TRBJ2-3, with 7 bases aligning to TRBD1. Unmatched junction bases numbered 8, after V lost 3 bases and J lost 4 bases. Germline V lookup: CDR1 SGDLS, CDR2 YYNGEE. The CDR3 extends over 15 amino acids. This CDR3 reads CASSARQGVPDTQYF. The CDR3 bases are TGTGCCAGCAGCGCAAGACAGGGAGTTCCAGATACGCAGTATTTT. Using reference TRBV9 and TRBJ2-3 for the parts outside the CDR3, the full variable domain is DSGVTQTPKHLITATGQRVTLRCSPRSGDLSVYWYQQSLDQGLQFLIQYYNGEERAKGNILERFSAQQFPDLHSELNLSSLELGDSALYFCASSARQGVPDTQYFGPGTRLTVL.

The chain couples TRBV7-8 to TRBJ1-2; 7 bases are a match to TRBD1. V shed 1 base, J shed 3 bases, and the junction held 8 bases outside the gene matches. Germline V lookup: CDR1 SGHVS, CDR2 FQNEAQ. The CDR3 sequence is 16 residues long. The CDR3 bases are TGTGCCAGCAGCTTAGGCCCAGGGGGTATTGACTATGGCTACACCTTC. Translating it yields CASSLGPGGIDYGYTF.

The chain links TRBV5-6 to TRBJ1-2; 7 bases are a match to TRBD1. This CDR3 comprises 14 residues. Germline trimming cut 3 bases from V and 2 bases from J; bases unmatched to any gene: 4. Germline V gene lookup returns CDR1 SGHDT and CDR2 YYEEEE. The CDR3 loop reads CASSYRGLNYGYTF. The CDR3 bases are TGTGCCAGCAGCTACAGGGGTCTAAACTATGGCTACACCTTC.

This clone was observed a few times. The rearrangement links TRBV4-1 to TRBJ1-2, with D uncertain. This CDR3 is built from 14 residues. In germline, CDR1 is MGHRA, CDR2 YSYEKL. V lost 0 bases and J lost 8, with 13 bases in between. The CDR3 loop reads CASSQEAGSGGYTF. The CDR3 DNA reads TGCGCCAGCAGCCAAGAAGCGGGGTCGGGCGGCTACACCTTC.

The chain employs TRBV6-5 and TRBJ2-7; D uncertain. The V end was cut by 5 bases, the J end by 6 bases, with 8 bases between. The CDR3 sequence is 11 residues long. Germline CDR1 and CDR2: MNHEY and SVGAGI. CDR3 DNA sequence: TGTGCCAGCAGTCCCTCCCTCGAGCAGTACTTC. Its translation: CASSPSLEQYF.

V and J are TRBV9 and TRBJ1-1; maybe TRBD1 (5 bases). V lost 3 bases to trimming and J lost 1 base, with 13 bases between them. Per germline, CDR1 SGDLS and CDR2 YYNGEE. The CDR3 contains 15 residues. The CDR3 bases are TGTGCCAGCAGCGCAGACAGTGTGACGAACACTGAAGCTTTCTTT. Translating gives CASSADSVTNTEAFF.

V and J are TRBV5-8 and TRBJ1-6, with a tentative D call TRBD1 (5 bases). This CDR3 is built from 14 residues. Germline lookup yields CDR1 SGHTS and CDR2 YDEGEE. The ends were cut back, 0 bases at V and 10 bases at J, with 11 bases in the middle. The CDR3 sequence is CASSLEGRDSPLHF. CDR3 coding DNA: TGTGCCAGCAGCTTGGAAGGGAGGGACTCACCCCTCCACTTT.